This T cell receptor beta chain was sequenced for a study of blood T cell repertoires in COVID-19. Study-level information: T cells, B-cell-depleted T cells, or PBMCs supplied cDNA or gDNA.

The CDR3 runs to 15 residues. With V trimmed by 1 base and J by 13 bases, 10 bases remained unmatched. Germline values: CDR1 SGHTA, CDR2 FQGTGA. Repertoires were generated with immunoSEQ multiplex PCR, while TCRdb's copy carries only in-frame clones and drops some. The sample holds a few hundred thousand clones, about 90% seen once. Enrollees, roughly 18 to 89 years old, lived in 24 US areas. Cohort placement rested on clinical history that participants reported themselves. The study counted Cohort 3 donors as recovered given two negative PCRs, clearance, or symptom resolution. The receptor's source is a woman aged 25 to 45 who had recovered from COVID-19. The specimen sequenced was PBMCs or T cells enriched from blood (not recorded which). This sequence joins TRBV7-3 and TRBJ1-4; 9 nucleotides agree with TRBD1. For the CDR3, the DNA is TGTGCCAGCAGCTTAAACAGGGGGCTTAATGAGGGACTGTTTTTT. This translates into CASSLNRGLNEGLFF.